A single sample is the source of the 22 T cell receptor beta chains below, sequenced in a study of beta chain features in type 1 diabetes. The study reverse transcribed the entire isolated RNA, so it sequenced expressed TCRB transcripts. Sequencing was performed with immunoSEQ multiplex PCR; in TCRdb, only in-frame clones are kept and a portion is missing. The sample shows just over 600,000 clones, roughly 16% of them seen only once. Sequencing input: naive CD4+ T cells from blood. The receptors here all came from a man aged 18 to 30 in good health.

This clone was counted between two and nine times. The rearrangement joins TRBV5-1 to TRBJ1-1, with D uncertain. This CDR3 is 14 amino acids long. Germline lookup yields CDR1 SGHRS and CDR2 YFSETQ. V shed 4 bases and J shed 1 base, with 11 bases lying between them. The CDR3 DNA is TGCGCCAGCAGCCCTGCCAGCACGAACACTGAAGCTTTCTTT. Its translation: CASSPASTNTEAFF. Together with reference TRBV5-1 and TRBJ1-1, the CDR3 gives the full variable domain: KAGVTQTPRYLIKTRGQQVTLSCSPISGHRSVSWYQQTPGQGLQFLFEYFSETQRNKGNFPGRFSGRQFSNSRSEMNVSTLELGDSALYLCASSPASTNTEAFFGQGTRLTVV.

The rearrangement uses TRBV19 and TRBJ2-1; the match to TRBD2 covers 10 bases. Looked up from germline, CDR1 is LNHDA and CDR2 is SQIVND (reference sequence). CDR3 length: 16 amino acids. The V segment lost 0 bases and the J segment 9 bases; nucleotides outside the gene matches: 8. This CDR3 reads CASSIDWSGGAGEQFF. The CDR3 DNA reads TGTGCCAGTAGTATAGATTGGAGCGGGGGGGCCGGTGAGCAGTTCTTC.

The table lists this clone with a few counts. The genes are TRBV27 and TRBJ1-1; TRBD1 is a possible D gene (6 bases). The CDR3 is made up of 13 amino acids. Germline values: CDR1 MNHEY, CDR2 SMNVEV (reference sequence). V lost 7 bases and J lost 7, with 16 bases in between. CDR3 sequence (DNA): TGTGCCAGCACCACCGGGGGCCGCCTTGAAGCTTTCTTT. Its translation is CASTTGGRLEAFF.

This clone has a handful of counts. The chain has TRBV7-6 and TRBJ1-3; the D gene is possibly TRBD1 (5 bases). Trimming removed 2 bases at V and 9 bases at J, with 14 bases between. Germline lookup yields CDR1 SGHVS and CDR2 FNYEAQ. CDR3 length equals 14 residues. DNA of the CDR3: TGTGCCAGCAGCTTACCTCTCTCGGGGGGCACCATATATTTT. Protein: CASSLPLSGGTIYF.

For this clone: The sample carries other DNA sequences with the same CDR3. The V and J genes are TRBV9 and TRBJ2-1; D uncertain. V was clipped by 0 bases and J by 0 bases, with 7 bases between them. Germline CDR1 SGDLS, CDR2 YYNGEE. CDR3 length: 15 amino acids. The CDR3 region has the DNA TGTGCCAGCAGCGTAGGAGGCGGCTCCTACAATGAGCAGTTCTTC. Protein product: CASSVGGGSYNEQFF. Filled out from reference TRBV9 and TRBJ2-1, the complete variable domain reads DSGVTQTPKHLITATGQRVTLRCSPRSGDLSVYWYQQSLDQGLQFLIQYYNGEERAKGNILERFSAQQFPDLHSELNLSSLELGDSALYFCASSVGGGSYNEQFFGPGTRLTVL.

This clone was counted a few times. The chain carries TRBV19 and TRBJ2-3; D unresolved. Looked up from germline, CDR1 is LNHDA and CDR2 is SQIVND (reference sequence). There are 15 residues in the CDR3. The germline V and J ends were trimmed by 7 bases and 0 bases, with 14 bases remaining between them. CDR3 nucleotides: TGTGCCAGTATGTTGGGGTCTCCTAGCACAGATACGCAGTATTTT. It is translated as CASMLGSPSTDTQYF.

The chain has TRBV28 and TRBJ1-4; D not resolved. The CDR3 is 11 amino acids. V lost 2 bases and J lost 14, with 9 bases in between. Germline values: CDR1 MDHEN, CDR2 SYDVKM. The CDR3: CASSLGGRLFF. The DNA for the CDR3 is TGTGCCAGCAGTTTAGGAGGGCGGCTGTTTTTT.

The chain uses TRBV7-6 and TRBJ2-7; 9 bases match TRBD1. This CDR3 contains 16 residues. The ends lost 5 bases at V and 3 bases at J; junction bases unmatched: 11. Germline CDR1 and CDR2: SGHVS and FNYEAQ. The CDR3: CASSRLEDRGFYEQYF. DNA of the CDR3: TGTGCCAGCAGCCGCCTAGAGGACAGGGGATTCTACGAGCAGTACTTC.

J is TRBJ2-5 and V is TRBV2; no firm D call. Deletions cut 3 bases from V and 2 bases from J, with 7 bases between. The CDR3 is 13 amino acids. CDR1 is SNHLY, CDR2 FYNNEI, per germline. The CDR3 DNA reads as TGTGCCAGCAGTGAGTACAGACAAGAGACCCAGTACTTC. Translating gives CASSEYRQETQYF.

The V gene is TRBV5-1, the J gene TRBJ1-3; D call uncertain. CDR1 SGHRS and CDR2 YFSETQ come from the germline V gene. The CDR3 runs to 15 residues. Trimming shortened V by 4 bases and J by 0 bases, and 11 bases separated the two germline ends. CDR3 nucleotide sequence: TGCGCCAGCAGCCGAAGTGGCAGCTCTGGAAACACCATATATTTT. Amino acids: CASSRSGSSGNTIYF.

The genes are TRBV9 and TRBJ2-1; D is unclear. Germline CDR1 SGDLS, CDR2 YYNGEE. Between the trimmed V and J ends, which lost 0 bases and 8 bases, there was a span of 9 bases. The CDR3 is 13 residues long. DNA for the CDR3: TGTGCCAGCAGCGTAGGTCAAGGCTATGAGCAGTTCTTC. Amino acid sequence: CASSVGQGYEQFF.

The rearrangement joins TRBV28 to TRBJ2-7, with TRBD2 identical over 9 bases. The CDR3 runs 15 residues. Trimming removed 3 bases from V and 3 bases from J; junction bases left unmatched: 6. Germline V gene lookup returns CDR1 MDHEN and CDR2 SYDVKM. CDR3 amino acids: CASSFGRAGGYEQYF. CDR3 nucleotide sequence: TGTGCCAGCAGTTTTGGAAGAGCGGGGGGCTACGAGCAGTACTTC.

V usage is TRBV6-6 and J usage is TRBJ1-6; tentative D call: TRBD1 (5 bases). CDR3 length equals 15 residues. Trimming cost V 2 bases and J 8 bases, with 13 bases left between them. Germline assignment: CDR1 MNHNY and CDR2 SVGAGI (reference sequence). This chain's CDR3 is CASSYPRGLDSPLHF. In DNA, the CDR3 is TGTGCCAGCAGTTACCCGCGGGGCTTAGATTCACCCCTCCACTTT.

This clone has a handful of counts. Different DNA sequences within this sample yield the same CDR3. V gene TRBV5-1 combines with J gene TRBJ1-1, with 7 bases matching TRBD1. This CDR3 is 13 amino acids long. After removal of 7 bases from V and 0 bases from J, the junction contained 3 bases not matched to a gene. Germline V CDR1 and CDR2: SGHRS, YFSETQ. The CDR3 bases are TGCGCCAGCCGACAGGGATTGAACACTGAAGCTTTCTTT. Translated, it gives CASRQGLNTEAFF. Together with reference TRBV5-1 and TRBJ1-1, the CDR3 gives the full variable domain: KAGVTQTPRYLIKTRGQQVTLSCSPISGHRSVSWYQQTPGQGLQFLFEYFSETQRNKGNFPGRFSGRQFSNSRSEMNVSTLELGDSALYLCASRQGLNTEAFFGQGTRLTVV.

The J gene is TRBJ2-1, the V gene TRBV9, with TRBD2 identical over 10 bases. V shed 0 bases and J 0 bases; nucleotides not matched to a gene: 9. Germline CDR1 SGDLS, CDR2 YYNGEE. This CDR3 has 19 residues. This chain's CDR3 is CASSVGPSGGPSSYNEQFF. The CDR3 DNA reads TGTGCCAGCAGCGTAGGGCCTAGCGGGGGCCCAAGCTCCTACAATGAGCAGTTCTTC.

A few counts support this clone. Different DNA sequences within this sample yield the same CDR3. J is TRBJ2-2 and V is TRBV19; tentatively, D is TRBD1 (6 bases). Germline loops: CDR1 LNHDA, CDR2 SQIVND (reference sequence). There are 14 residues in the CDR3. Trimming pared 5 bases from V and 3 bases from J, leaving 10 bases between. Here the CDR3 reads CASSGQSYTGELFF. Here the CDR3 DNA reads TGTGCCAGTAGTGGACAGTCCTACACCGGGGAGCTGTTTTTT.

The rearrangement joins TRBV10-3 to TRBJ2-2; 7 positions agree with TRBD1. V lost 0 bases to trimming and J lost 3 bases; unmatched junction nucleotides: 1. Germline loops: CDR1 ENHRY, CDR2 SYGVKD. CDR3 size: 15 residues. The CDR3 loop reads CAISESGTDTGELFF. Here the CDR3 DNA reads TGTGCCATCAGTGAGTCTGGGACAGACACCGGGGAGCTGTTTTTT.

The genes are TRBV5-4 and TRBJ1-3; 9 positions agree with TRBD1. Per the germline V gene, CDR1 is SGHNT and CDR2 is YYREEE (reference sequence). Unmatched junction bases numbered 6, after V lost 2 bases and J lost 3 bases. The CDR3 sequence is 16 residues long. The CDR3 region has the DNA TGTGCCAGCAGCTTCGGACAGGGGAATGGTGGAAACACCATATATTTT. As protein: CASSFGQGNGGNTIYF.

This clone was counted a few times. The V call is TRBV6-5, the J call TRBJ1-2; D perhaps matches TRBD1 (6 bases). This CDR3 contains 14 residues. V was clipped by 3 bases and J by 2 bases, with 10 bases between them. Germline CDR1 reads MNHEY; CDR2 reads SVGAGI. CDR3 in amino acids: CASSYRDTNYGYTF. The CDR3 DNA reads as TGTGCCAGCAGTTATCGGGACACCAACTATGGCTACACCTTC.

The chain links TRBV6-6 to TRBJ2-7; D is undetermined. There are 12 residues in the CDR3. Germline CDR1 MNHNY, CDR2 SVGAGI (reference sequence). V was clipped by 5 bases and J by 9 bases, with 14 bases between them. The CDR3 reads CASSAERVGQYF. DNA of the CDR3: TGTGCCAGCAGTGCCGAACGGGTAGGGCAGTACTTC.

This chain links TRBV5-1 with TRBJ2-5, with 8 bases identical to TRBD1. The CDR3 is 14 amino acids. Per germline, CDR1 SGHRS and CDR2 YFSETQ. Trimming took 1 base from V and 5 from J; bases not matched to a gene: 4. CDR3 nucleotides: TGCGCCAGCAGCTTGCCAGGGGGCGATGAGACCCAGTACTTC. This codes for CASSLPGGDETQYF.

This clone was picked up a small number of times. This sequence joins TRBV6-6 and TRBJ2-1; D remains unclear. This CDR3 is 11 amino acids long. Germline CDR1 and CDR2: MNHNY and SVGAGI (reference sequence). V was cut by 6 bases and J by 10 bases, with 10 bases left in between. The CDR3 sequence is CASSPGREQFF. The CDR3, as DNA: TGTGCCAGCAGCCCCGGACGAGAGCAGTTCTTC.